This TCR beta chain originates from a study of shared clonotypes between healthy human individuals. Study overall: Three men and a couple of women, aged 18 to 49, were donors.

Original data processing: Filtering differed, since immunoSEQ gave only junction sequences and no quality scores. Profiled with immunoSEQ multiplex PCR; TCRdb holds only in-frame clones, not every one. D and trimming come from the DNA, and the V and J calls and clone size come from that table. The table has some 510,000 clones, 70% to 80% seen once. This CDR3 is 18 amino acids long. Per germline, CDR1 SGDLS and CDR2 YYNGEE. With 4 bases removed from V and 5 bases from J, the gap between germline ends came to 24 bases. The source of this sequence is a woman in her 40s in good health. Some clones in this sample may be carry-over from other donors' samples. The V gene is TRBV9, the J gene TRBJ2-2, with D perhaps given as TRBD1 or TRBD2 (6 bases each). Sequencing was carried out using PBMCs. DNA for the CDR3: TGTGCCAGCAGCCCCAACCTTGGGTTGGCGGGACAAACCGGGGAGCTGTTTTTT. Translating it yields CASSPNLGLAGQTGELFF.